The 22 T cell receptor beta chains listed next were all sequenced from one sample in a study of beta chain features in type 1 diabetes. Overall study results and limits: Moderate but significant shortening of TCRB CDR3s was recorded in all four CD4+ subsets from Type 1 diabetes patients.

Isolated RNA was reverse transcribed in full, so expressed TCRB transcripts were sequenced. Assay used: immunoSEQ multiplex PCR; TCRdb lists only in-frame clones, some missing. Of tens of thousands of clones in the sample, roughly half are singletons; the top ten hold 0.3%. The antigens these receptors bind are not known. The specimen sequenced was stem cell memory CD4+ T cells from blood. The receptors stem from a man aged 25-40 years with type 1 diabetes.

The rearrangement joins TRBV11-2 to TRBJ2-5; 12 nucleotides align to TRBD2. J was trimmed by 5 bases and V by 2 bases; bases with no gene match: 9. The CDR3 length is 17 residues. In germline, CDR1 is SGHAT, CDR2 FQNNGV. CDR3 region: CASSLWASGGAGETQYF. In nucleotides, the CDR3 is TGTGCCAGCAGCTTATGGGCTAGCGGGGGGGCCGGGGAGACCCAGTACTTC.

The chain uses TRBV6-4 and TRBJ1-5, with unresolved D. Germline-derived CDR1 and CDR2 are MRHNA and SNTAGT. With 6 bases removed from V and 3 bases from J, the gap between germline ends came to 9 bases. The CDR3 totals 13 residues. CDR3: CASSPGYNQPQHF. The CDR3 nucleotides are TGTGCCAGCAGCCCGGGGTACAATCAGCCCCAGCATTTT.

The chain employs TRBV4-1 and TRBJ1-6; tentative D call: TRBD1 (6 bases). The CDR3 is 15 residues long. The V end lost 1 base, the J end lost 10 bases, and 14 bases lay between the germline ends. Germline values: CDR1 MGHRA, CDR2 YSYEKL. CDR3 nucleotides: TGCGCCAGCAGCCAAGCGCAGGGACAAGTGTCACCCCTCCACTTT. Encoded protein: CASSQAQGQVSPLHF.

This rearrangement joins TRBV5-1 to TRBJ1-1; TRBD1 aligns across 8 bases. V shed 4 bases, J shed 1 base, and the junction held 3 bases outside the gene matches. This CDR3 region has 14 residues. From germline, CDR1 is SGHRS and CDR2 YFSETQ. The CDR3 here is CASSTGQGNTEAFF. The CDR3 DNA reads TGCGCCAGCAGCACAGGACAGGGGAACACTGAAGCTTTCTTT.

The V call is TRBV6-5, the J call TRBJ2-7; the match to TRBD1 covers 7 bases. Trimming at V came to 3 bases and at J to 2 bases, leaving 7 bases not matched to a gene. CDR1 is MNHEY and CDR2 is SVGAGI in the germline V gene. This CDR3 contains 15 residues. The CDR3 loop is CASSYGQDIAYEQYF. The CDR3, as DNA: TGTGCCAGCAGTTATGGACAGGATATCGCCTACGAGCAGTACTTC.

The J gene is TRBJ2-7, the V gene TRBV6-5; D might be TRBD1 (6 bases). This CDR3 contains 14 residues. V lost 6 bases and J 6 bases, leaving 18 bases between the germline ends. Germline loops: CDR1 MNHEY, CDR2 SVGAGI. The CDR3 nucleotides are TGTGCCAGCAGCAGCCCACAGGGTAAGGGCGAGCAGTACTTC. Translated, it gives CASSSPQGKGEQYF.

The chain couples TRBV11-1 to TRBJ1-2, with 12 bases identical to TRBD1. Germline trimming cut 5 bases from V and 6 bases from J; bases unmatched to any gene: 10. Germline V gene lookup returns CDR1 SGHAT and CDR2 FQDESV (reference sequence). There are 16 residues in the CDR3. CDR3 protein: CASSTFPGQGAHGYTF. The CDR3 coding sequence is TGTGCCAGCAGCACATTTCCGGGACAGGGGGCCCATGGCTACACCTTC.

This clone was observed a few times. V gene TRBV5-1 combines with J gene TRBJ2-3; D possibly corresponds to TRBD1 (5 bases). V was shortened by 1 base and J by 5 bases, with 11 bases between the two germline ends. Germline CDR1 is SGHRS and CDR2 is YFSETQ. The CDR3 runs to 14 residues. CDR3 in DNA: TGCGCCAGCAGCTTGAGACCGCAGGGAGATACGCAGTATTTT. Translating gives CASSLRPQGDTQYF.

This clone was detected only a few times. V and J are TRBV6-6 and TRBJ1-2, with TRBD1 identical over 10 bases. This CDR3 contains 12 residues. Germline CDR1 is MNHNY and CDR2 is SVGAGI (reference sequence). The V and J ends lost 6 bases and 10 bases, in that order; junction bases with no gene match: 5. CDR3 in DNA: TGTGCCAGCAGGGGACAGGGGATCCCCTACACCTTC. Residues: CASRGQGIPYTF.

The rearrangement uses TRBV9 and TRBJ2-7, with 8 bases fitting TRBD1. The CDR3 has 16 residues. Trimming cost V 4 bases and J 0 bases; bases outside gene matches: 9. Germline assignment: CDR1 SGDLS and CDR2 YYNGEE. Written as DNA, the CDR3 is TGTGCCAGCAGCACCCTCCCGGGACAGGACTCCTACGAGCAGTACTTC. This translates into CASSTLPGQDSYEQYF.

The genes are TRBV18 and TRBJ2-2; 7 nucleotides line up with TRBD1. J gave up 3 bases and V 4 bases, and 8 bases lay outside the gene matches. The CDR3 is 16 residues long. Germline loops: CDR1 KGHSH, CDR2 LQKENI. The DNA of the CDR3 is TGTGCCAGCTCACGGATCCGGGACAGCCACACCGGGGAGCTGTTTTTT. Translating gives CASSRIRDSHTGELFF.

The chain is built from TRBV6-1 and TRBJ2-1; TRBD2 matches 7 bases. CDR1 is MNHNS and CDR2 is SASEGT in the germline V gene. Trimming cost V 2 bases and J 4 bases; bases outside gene matches: 5. This CDR3 region has 15 residues. The CDR3 region is CASSELGEGYNEQFF. For the CDR3, the DNA is TGTGCCAGCAGTGAACTCGGGGAGGGTTACAATGAGCAGTTCTTC.

Written as DNA, the CDR3 is TGCGCCAGCAGCCAAGTGCCAGCGGGGAGCTCCTACGAGCAGTACTTC. Protein: CASSQVPAGSSYEQYF. V gene TRBV4-1 combines with J gene TRBJ2-7, with TRBD2 matching 7 bases. Germline V gives CDR1 MGHRA, CDR2 YSYEKL. V shed 1 base and J 0 bases; nucleotides not matched to a gene: 6. The CDR3 is 16 amino acids.

The chain couples TRBV10-3 to TRBJ2-1; weak D call: TRBD2 (6 bases). Per the germline V gene, CDR1 is ENHRY and CDR2 is SYGVKD. This CDR3 comprises 14 residues. V was pared by 3 bases and J by 0 bases, with 6 bases between. The CDR3 protein is CAISDGSSYNEQFF. The DNA of the CDR3 is TGTGCCATCAGTGACGGGAGCTCCTACAATGAGCAGTTCTTC.

A few counts support this clone. The chain links TRBV19 to TRBJ1-5, with TRBD1 identical over 9 bases. This CDR3 is 14 amino acids long. Germline assignment: CDR1 LNHDA and CDR2 SQIVND (reference sequence). Trimming removed 5 bases from V and 6 bases from J; junction bases left unmatched: 5. CDR3 DNA: TGTGCCAGTAGTGAGACAGGGGGTGGTCAGCCCCAGCATTTT. It is translated as CASSETGGGQPQHF.

The gene calls are TRBV7-2 and TRBJ2-2, with 12 bases fitting TRBD2. Losses at the gene ends were 3 bases for V and 5 bases for J; bases not matched to a gene: 7. The CDR3 loop spans 17 amino acids. Germline values: CDR1 SGHTA, CDR2 FQGNSA. The DNA for the CDR3 is TGTGCCAGCAGCTTTTGGTCCCTAGCGGGGGGGACCGGGGAGCTGTTTTTT. Protein sequence: CASSFWSLAGGTGELFF.

This sequence joins TRBV6-5 and TRBJ2-6, with D possibly being TRBD2 (5 bases). Deletions cut 6 bases from V and 5 bases from J, with 14 bases between. The germline V gene encodes CDR1 MNHEY and CDR2 SVGAGI. The CDR3 has 15 amino acids. The CDR3 coding sequence is TGTGCCAGCAGAGCGGACGTTATCTGGGCCAACGTCCTGACTTTC. Protein: CASRADVIWANVLTF.

The chain carries TRBV6-5 and TRBJ2-3; TRBD2 aligns across 8 bases. The V segment lost 7 bases and the J segment 2 bases; nucleotides outside the gene matches: 5. Per germline, CDR1 MNHEY and CDR2 SVGAGI. The CDR3 totals 14 residues. The DNA of the CDR3 is TGTGCCAGCAAAATAGCGGGGTCCACAGATACGCAGTATTTT. Translating it yields CASKIAGSTDTQYF.

The chain links TRBV11-2 to TRBJ1-1, with no clear D. The CDR3 totals 14 residues. The ends were cut back, 1 base at V and 4 bases at J, with 10 bases in the middle. CDR1 and CDR2 (germline): SGHAT, FQNNGV. CDR3 sequence: CASSLGLRGTEAFF. DNA of the CDR3: TGTGCCAGCAGCTTAGGGCTGCGGGGCACTGAAGCTTTCTTT.

This clone turned up a few times. The rearrangement links TRBV10-2 to TRBJ2-5; 7 nucleotides match TRBD2. CDR3 length: 16 residues. V lost 8 bases to trimming and J lost 5 bases; unmatched junction nucleotides: 17. From germline, CDR1 is WSHSY and CDR2 SAAADI. The CDR3 DNA is TGCGCCAGCGGGAGAAGGGCGGGGGTTCGAGGGGAGACCCAGTACTTC. Its translation is CASGRRAGVRGETQYF.

The V and J genes are TRBV6-5 and TRBJ2-3; possibly TRBD2 for D (6 bases). The CDR3 has 16 residues. Germline loops: CDR1 MNHEY, CDR2 SVGAGI. V lost 2 bases, J lost 0 bases, and 12 bases lay in between. The CDR3 loop is CASSYRGSMSTDTQYF. CDR3 nucleotide sequence: TGTGCCAGCAGTTACCGGGGGTCCATGAGCACAGATACGCAGTATTTT.

This clone has only one observation. The chain has TRBV5-1 and TRBJ2-7, with 9 bases matching TRBD2. The germline V gene has CDR1 SGHRS and CDR2 YFSETQ. V was clipped by 4 bases and J by 0 bases; unmatched bases: 5. CDR3 size: 15 residues. The CDR3 nucleotides read TGCGCCAGCAGCGTGACTAGCGGAAGCTCCTACGAGCAGTACTTC. This translates into CASSVTSGSSYEQYF.